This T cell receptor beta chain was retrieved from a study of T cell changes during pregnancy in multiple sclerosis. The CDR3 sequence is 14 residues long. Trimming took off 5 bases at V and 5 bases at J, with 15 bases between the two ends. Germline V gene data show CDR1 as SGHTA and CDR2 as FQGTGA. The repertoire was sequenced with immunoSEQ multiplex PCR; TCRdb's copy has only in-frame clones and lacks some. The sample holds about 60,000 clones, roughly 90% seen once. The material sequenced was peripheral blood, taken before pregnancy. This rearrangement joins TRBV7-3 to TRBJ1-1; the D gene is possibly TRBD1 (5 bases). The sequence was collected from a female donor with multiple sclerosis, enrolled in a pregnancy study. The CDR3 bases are TGTGCCAGCAGCCTCGCGGGGGAAGGGACTGAAGCTTTCTTT. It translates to CASSLAGEGTEAFF. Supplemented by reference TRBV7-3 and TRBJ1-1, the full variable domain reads GAGVSQTPSNKVTEKGKYVELRCDPISGHTALYWYRQSLGQGPEFLIYFQGTGAADDSGLPNDRFFAVRPEGSVSTLKIQRTERGDSAVYLCASSLAGEGTEAFFGQGTRLTVV.